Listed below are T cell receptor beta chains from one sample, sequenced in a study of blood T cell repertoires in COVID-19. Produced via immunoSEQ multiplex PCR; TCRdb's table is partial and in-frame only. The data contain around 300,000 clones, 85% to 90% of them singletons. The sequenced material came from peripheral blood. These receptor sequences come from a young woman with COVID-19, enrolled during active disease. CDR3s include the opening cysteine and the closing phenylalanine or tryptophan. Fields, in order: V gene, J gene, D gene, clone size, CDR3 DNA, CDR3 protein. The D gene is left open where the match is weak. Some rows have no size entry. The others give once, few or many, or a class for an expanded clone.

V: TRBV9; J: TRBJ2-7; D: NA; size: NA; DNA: TGTGCCAGCAGCATCAGACAGGACTCCTACGAGCAGTACTTC; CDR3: CASSIRQDSYEQYF
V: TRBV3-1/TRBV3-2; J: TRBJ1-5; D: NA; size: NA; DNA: TGTGCCAGCAGCCAAGATCTAATCCAGCCCCAGCATTTT; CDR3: CASSQDLIQPQHF
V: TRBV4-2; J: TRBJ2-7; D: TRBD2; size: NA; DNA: TGTGCCAGCAGCCAGGCGACTAGCGGAGGCACCTACGAGCAGTACTTC; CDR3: CASSQATSGGTYEQYF
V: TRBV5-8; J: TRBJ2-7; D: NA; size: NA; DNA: TGTGCCAGCAGCTTGGCGAGCGGGTTCTACGAGCAGTACTTC; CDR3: CASSLASGFYEQYF
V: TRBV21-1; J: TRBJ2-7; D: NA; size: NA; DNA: TGTGCCAGCAGCAAAATTAGGACAGGGGGCTTCGAGCAGTACTTC; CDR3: CASSKIRTGGFEQYF
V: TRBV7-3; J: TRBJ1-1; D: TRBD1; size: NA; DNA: TGTGCCAGCAGCTTCCAGGGGGCGCGAACTGAAGCTTTCTTT; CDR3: CASSFQGARTEAFF
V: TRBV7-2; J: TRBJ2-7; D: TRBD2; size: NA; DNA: TGTGCCAGCAGCAACCTAGCGGGAGGTGACGAGCAGTACTTC; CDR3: CASSNLAGGDEQYF
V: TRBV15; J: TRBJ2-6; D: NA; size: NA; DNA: TGTGCCACCAGCCGAACAGGGAACCCTGGGGCCAACGTCCTGACTTTC; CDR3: CATSRTGNPGANVLTF
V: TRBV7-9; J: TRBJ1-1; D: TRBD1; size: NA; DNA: TGTGCCAGCAGCTTTAGGACAGGGAAGAACACTGAAGCTTTCTTT; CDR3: CASSFRTGKNTEAFF
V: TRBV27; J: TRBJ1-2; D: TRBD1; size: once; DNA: TGTGCCAGCAGTTTATTCGGGACAGGGACGAAGAACTATGGCTACACCTTC; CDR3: CASSLFGTGTKNYGYTF
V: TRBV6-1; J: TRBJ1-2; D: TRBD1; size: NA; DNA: TGTGCCAGCAGTGAAGAGGGGGACAGCGTATGGTGGTACACCTTC; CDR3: CASSEEGDSVWWYTF
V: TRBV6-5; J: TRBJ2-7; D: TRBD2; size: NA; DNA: TGTGCCAGCGCCAGACTAGCAGACTACGAGCAGTACTTC; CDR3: CASARLADYEQYF
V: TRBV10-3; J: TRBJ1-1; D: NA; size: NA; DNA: TGTGCCATCAGGGGGCAGGGCGAAAACACTGAAGCTTTCTTT; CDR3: CAIRGQGENTEAFF
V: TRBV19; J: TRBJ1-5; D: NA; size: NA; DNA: TGTGCCAGTAGTGGTGGGGCGGGAAATCAGCCCCAGCATTTT; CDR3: CASSGGAGNQPQHF
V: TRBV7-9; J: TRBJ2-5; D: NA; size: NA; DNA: TGTGCCAGCAGCTTAGTAGTTGAAAAGACCCAGTACTTC; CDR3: CASSLVVEKTQYF
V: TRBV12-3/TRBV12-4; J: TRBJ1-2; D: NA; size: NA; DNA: TGTGCCAGCAGCCGGGACACCAGCTATGGCTACACCTTC; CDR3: CASSRDTSYGYTF
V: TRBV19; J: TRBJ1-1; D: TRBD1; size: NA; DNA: TGTGCCAGTATGAGGTTCGGGACAGGCCGATTGAACACTGAAGCTTTCTTT; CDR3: CASMRFGTGRLNTEAFF
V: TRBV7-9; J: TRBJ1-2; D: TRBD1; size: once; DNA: TGTGCCAGCAGCCTACAGGGGGCGGGGTATGGCTACACCTTC; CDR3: CASSLQGAGYGYTF
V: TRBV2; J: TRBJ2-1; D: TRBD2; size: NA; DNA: TGTGCCAGCAGGGACTTACCGGCGGGAGGAGTACGCAATGAGCAGTTCTTC; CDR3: CASRDLPAGGVRNEQFF